Below, one T cell receptor (beta chain) is given with its context. Its cognate antigen is unknown. Each case's diagnosis was confirmed by two pathologists on H&E. The data stem from a study of immune evolution from preneoplasia to lung adenocarcinoma. Sequencing was performed with immunoSEQ multiplex PCR; in TCRdb, only in-frame clones are kept and a portion is missing. The profile shows over 4,000 clones, about 75% of them singletons. Overall study results and limits: Later-stage lesions seemingly showed higher T cell density and diversity than normal lung. From normal lung to invasive adenocarcinoma, top clone frequencies appeared to decrease.

The germline V and J ends were trimmed by 3 bases and 4 bases, with 5 bases remaining between them. The germline CDR1 and CDR2 sequences are KGHSH and LQKENI. The CDR3 consists of 12 residues. Material for sequencing was FFPE minimally invasive lung adenocarcinoma tissue. V is TRBV18 and J is TRBJ2-3; D gene unclear. This clonotype was sampled from a person aged 70 to 85 with lung adenocarcinoma. The CDR3 region has the DNA TGTGCCAGCTCACCCTACTCAGATACGCAGTATTTT. Encoded protein: CASSPYSDTQYF. The whole variable domain, filled in from reference TRBV18 and TRBJ2-3, reads NAGVMQNPRHLVRRRGQEARLRCSPMKGHSHVYWYRQLPEEGLKFMVYLQKENIIDESGMPKERFSAEFPKEGPSILRIQQVVRGDSAAYFCASSPYSDTQYFGPGTRLTVL.